Below are 27 T cell receptor beta chains sequenced from a single sample in a study of T cell responses to AZD1222 COVID-19 vaccine. This table comes from immunoSEQ multiplex PCR, and its TCRdb copy is limited to in-frame clones, with some not included. The sample records about 130,000 clones, 89% being singletons. The material was peripheral blood, obtained 28 days after the second AZD1222 dose. These receptors originate from an adult who received the AZD1222 COVID-19 vaccine.

The chain combines TRBV5-1 with TRBJ1-4; the match to TRBD1 covers 7 bases. There are 13 residues in the CDR3. V gave up 4 bases and J gave up 8 bases; unmatched junction bases: 5. Germline CDR1 and CDR2: SGHRS and YFSETQ. The CDR3 DNA sequence: TGCGCCAGCAGCGACGGGACAGACGAAAAACTGTTTTTT. As protein: CASSDGTDEKLFF.

V gene TRBV6-4 combines with J gene TRBJ2-1, with D possibly being TRBD1 (6 bases). Trimming left V 10 bases short and J 9 bases short, with 22 bases between. The CDR3 spans 14 residues. CDR1 and CDR2 from the germline V gene are MRHNA and SNTAGT. The CDR3 sequence: CATTPGVASGEQFF. CDR3 nucleotides: TGTGCCACCACCCCAGGGGTCGCCTCTGGTGAGCAGTTCTTC.

The rearrangement links TRBV19 to TRBJ1-5; D uncertain. Trimming stripped 7 bases from V and 2 bases from J, with 6 bases between. The CDR3 extends over 12 amino acids. Per the germline V gene, CDR1 is LNHDA and CDR2 is SQIVND (reference sequence). The CDR3 here is CASNMGNQPQHF. The CDR3 DNA sequence: TGTGCCAGTAACATGGGCAATCAGCCCCAGCATTTT.

V and J are TRBV6-1 and TRBJ2-1; D gene uncertain. V was shortened by 1 base and J by 5 bases, with 6 bases between the two germline ends. Per germline, CDR1 MNHNS and CDR2 SASEGT. This CDR3 region has 13 residues. CDR3 sequence: CASSEVPDNEQFF. The CDR3, as DNA: TGTGCCAGCAGTGAAGTGCCTGACAATGAGCAGTTCTTC.

The chain joins TRBV4-3 to TRBJ2-7; D is possibly TRBD1 (7 bases). V lost 0 bases and J lost 3, with 15 bases in between. The length of the CDR3 is 16 residues. The germline V gene has CDR1 LGHNA and CDR2 YSLEER. CDR3 sequence reads: CASSQDLRQGGYEQYF. The CDR3 bases are TGCGCCAGCAGCCAAGATCTGCGGCAGGGGGGCTACGAGCAGTACTTC.

This clone came up once. V is TRBV7-3 and J is TRBJ1-6; TRBD1 is a possible D gene (5 bases). Germline V gene data show CDR1 as SGHTA and CDR2 as FQGTGA. CDR3 size: 14 residues. With 5 bases removed from V and 7 bases from J, the gap between germline ends came to 12 bases. The CDR3 DNA sequence: TGTGCCAGCAGCCAAGGGACCTCCAATTCACCCCTCCACTTT. Amino acid sequence: CASSQGTSNSPLHF. Looking up the rest from reference TRBV7-3 and TRBJ1-6 gives the full variable domain: GAGVSQTPSNKVTEKGKYVELRCDPISGHTALYWYRQSLGQGPEFLIYFQGTGAADDSGLPNDRFFAVRPEGSVSTLKIQRTERGDSAVYLCASSQGTSNSPLHFGNGTRLTVT.

V and J are TRBV14 and TRBJ1-2; D might be TRBD1 (6 bases). The germline V gene has CDR1 SGHDN and CDR2 FVKESK. The V and J ends lost 1 base and 2 bases respectively, with 14 bases between them. There are 16 residues in the CDR3. CDR3 in amino acids: CASSQAWGRGNYGYTF. CDR3 DNA sequence: TGTGCCAGCAGCCAAGCTTGGGGCAGGGGAAACTATGGCTACACCTTC.

The chain uses TRBV4-3 and TRBJ2-6; D may be TRBD1 (5 bases). This CDR3 is built from 17 residues. Trimming shortened V by 2 bases and J by 2 bases, and 13 bases separated the two germline ends. CDR1 is LGHNA, CDR2 YSLEER, per germline. DNA of the CDR3: TGCGCCAGCAGCCAATCTTACAGGACACCTGGGGCCAACGTCCTGACTTTC. Encoded protein: CASSQSYRTPGANVLTF.

This clone showed up just a few times. The rearrangement uses TRBV6-2 or TRBV6-3 and TRBJ1-5, with unresolved D. CDR1 and CDR2 from the germline V gene are MNHEY and SVGEGT. The CDR3 contains 13 residues. The V and J ends lost 3 bases and 5 bases respectively, with 8 bases between them. The DNA for the CDR3 is TGTGCCAGCAGTTATGGGGAGTATCAGCCCCAGCATTTT. It translates to CASSYGEYQPQHF.

The chain is built from TRBV12-5 and TRBJ1-6; TRBD1 might be the D (6 bases). This CDR3 is 14 amino acids long. Trimming stripped 6 bases from V and 8 bases from J, with 14 bases between. Germline V CDR1 and CDR2: LGHNT, FRNRAP. Written as DNA, the CDR3 is TGTGCTAGTGGCTTCCGGGACACCGATTCACCCCTCCACTTT. Translated, it gives CASGFRDTDSPLHF.

V and J are TRBV6-5 and TRBJ2-3; D may be TRBD2 (6 bases). This CDR3 contains 16 residues. Looked up from germline, CDR1 is MNHEY and CDR2 is SVGAGI. Trimming pared 0 bases from V and 6 bases from J, leaving 16 bases between. This CDR3 reads CASSYSSAAAGDTQYF. CDR3 coding DNA: TGTGCCAGCAGTTACTCGTCTGCCGCGGCGGGGGATACGCAGTATTTT.

The chain couples TRBV30 to TRBJ1-6, with D unresolved. Germline CDR1 reads GTSNPN; CDR2 reads SVGIG (reference sequence). The CDR3 covers 16 residues. V lost 0 bases, J lost 7 bases, and 16 bases lay in between. CDR3 in amino acids: CAWSVKGLGGNSPLHF. In DNA form, the CDR3 reads TGTGCCTGGAGTGTAAAGGGATTGGGAGGGAATTCACCCCTCCACTTT. The full variable domain, in which reference TRBV30 and TRBJ1-6 provide the parts outside the CDR3, is SQTIHQWPATLVQPVGSPLSLECTVEGTSNPNLYWYRQAAGRGLQLLFYSVGIGQISSEVPQNLSASRPQDRQFILSSKKLLLSDSGFYLCAWSVKGLGGNSPLHFGNGTRLTVT.

The V call is TRBV5-1, the J call TRBJ1-1; no clear D gene. Trimming pared 6 bases from V and 0 bases from J, leaving 12 bases between. In germline, CDR1 is SGHRS, CDR2 YFSETQ. CDR3 size: 14 residues. The DNA for the CDR3 is TGCGCCAGCACCCCAACGACCATGAACACTGAAGCTTTCTTT. Translation: CASTPTTMNTEAFF.

The chain has TRBV9 and TRBJ2-2, with D possibly TRBD1 on 6 matching bases. Germline CDR1 and CDR2: SGDLS and YYNGEE. Deletions cut 3 bases from V and 4 bases from J, with 16 bases between. The CDR3 extends over 16 amino acids. In DNA, the CDR3 is TGTGCCAGCAGCGGAGGGGGTCGTTGGGGCACCGGGGAGCTGTTTTTT. Translated, it gives CASSGGGRWGTGELFF. The variable domain in full, with the rest retrieved from reference TRBV9 and TRBJ2-2, is DSGVTQTPKHLITATGQRVTLRCSPRSGDLSVYWYQQSLDQGLQFLIQYYNGEERAKGNILERFSAQQFPDLHSELNLSSLELGDSALYFCASSGGGRWGTGELFFGEGSRLTVL.

V and J are TRBV11-2 and TRBJ2-4; TRBD1 is a possible D gene (5 bases). Germline V gives CDR1 SGHAT, CDR2 FQNNGV. The CDR3 is 13 amino acids. Trimming stripped 5 bases from V and 5 bases from J, with 10 bases between. In DNA form, the CDR3 reads TGTGCCAGCAGCCCACAGACAGAAAACATTCAGTACTTC. This translates into CASSPQTENIQYF.

This chain joins TRBV5-4 and TRBJ2-5; 7 nucleotides align to TRBD1. Trimming removed 3 bases from V and 2 bases from J; junction bases left unmatched: 4. CDR1 and CDR2 from the germline V gene are SGHNT and YYREEE (reference sequence). This CDR3 has 14 amino acids. The DNA of the CDR3 is TGTGCCAGCAGCTCACAGGGGCTGCAAGAGACCCAGTACTTC. It specifies CASSSQGLQETQYF.

The J gene is TRBJ2-2, the V gene TRBV7-3; D is ambiguous. V dropped 2 bases and J dropped 3 bases, with 4 bases sitting between them. CDR1 is SGHTA and CDR2 is FQGTGA in the germline V gene. The CDR3 has 13 amino acids. CDR3 bases: TGTGCCAGCAGCTTAGATGACACCGGGGAGCTGTTTTTT. Amino acids: CASSLDDTGELFF.

V gene TRBV20-1 combines with J gene TRBJ1-2; possibly TRBD1 for D (5 bases). This CDR3 is 11 amino acids long. V was pared by 4 bases and J by 4 bases, with 7 bases between. Germline V gene lookup returns CDR1 DFQATT and CDR2 SNEGSKA (reference sequence). CDR3 sequence: CSATDSYGYTF. The CDR3 DNA reads as TGCAGTGCTACTGACAGCTATGGCTACACCTTC.

This chain uses TRBV7-9 with TRBJ1-3; D gene ambiguous. Germline loops: CDR1 SEHNR, CDR2 FQNEAQ (reference sequence). CDR3 length: 15 residues. Deletions cut 8 bases from V and 0 bases from J, with 14 bases between. The CDR3 reads CASGSSFSSGNTIYF. CDR3 DNA sequence: TGTGCCAGCGGTTCCTCGTTTAGCTCTGGAAACACCATATATTTT.

The chain employs TRBV11-1 and TRBJ2-7, with D uncertain. With 7 bases removed from V and 3 bases from J, the gap between germline ends came to 10 bases. The CDR3 covers 12 residues. The germline gives CDR1 SGHAT, CDR2 FQDESV (reference sequence). In nucleotides, the CDR3 is TGTGCCAGCACCTCCAAGGACTACGAGCAGTACTTC. Translated, it gives CASTSKDYEQYF.

The chain combines TRBV5-1 with TRBJ1-6; 8 nucleotides agree with TRBD1. J was trimmed by 5 bases and V by 4 bases; bases with no gene match: 14. The CDR3 runs 18 residues. Per germline, CDR1 SGHRS and CDR2 YFSETQ. For the CDR3, the DNA is TGCGCCAGCAGCCTCTCTTCCAGGACAGGGAGGAATAATTCACCCCTCCACTTT. Translated, it gives CASSLSSRTGRNNSPLHF.

This sequence joins TRBV6-2 or TRBV6-3 and TRBJ1-1, with D tentatively TRBD1 (6 bases). The germline CDR1 and CDR2 sequences are MNHEY and SVGEGT. Trimming removed 2 bases at V and 3 bases at J, with 10 bases between. The CDR3 covers 14 residues. DNA for the CDR3: TGTGCCAGCAGTTACACAGGGCAAGACACTGAAGCTTTCTTT. Translating it yields CASSYTGQDTEAFF.

The CDR3 spells CASSSRGCGRETPNYGYTF. The CDR3 DNA follows: TGTGCCAGCAGCAGTAGGGGCTGTGGCAGGGAGACCCCTAACTATGGCTACACCTTC. J is TRBJ1-2 and V is TRBV11-3; the D gene is possibly TRBD1 (5 bases). With 5 bases removed from V and 0 bases from J, the gap between germline ends came to 25 bases. The CDR3 spans 19 residues. The germline V gene encodes CDR1 SGHNT and CDR2 YENEEA.

The genes are TRBV12-3 or TRBV12-4 and TRBJ2-2, with a possible D match to TRBD2 (5 bases). This CDR3 is built from 12 residues. Deletions cut 6 bases from V and 7 bases from J, with 9 bases between. DNA of the CDR3: TGTGCCAGCAGGCTGAGGGACGGGGAGCTGTTTTTT. Its translation is CASRLRDGELFF.

The chain couples TRBV18 to TRBJ1-1; TRBD1 aligns across 7 bases. The CDR3 loop spans 15 amino acids. In germline, CDR1 is KGHSH, CDR2 LQKENI. V lost 4 bases, J lost 2 bases, and 7 bases stayed unmatched. This CDR3 reads CASSQSGGHNTEAFF. The CDR3 bases are TGTGCCAGCTCACAATCAGGGGGTCACAACACTGAAGCTTTCTTT.

DNA of the CDR3: TGTGCCAGCAGTCCTACCGGGACTGCCTACAATGAGCAGTTCTTC. The encoded protein is CASSPTGTAYNEQFF. J is TRBJ2-1 and V is TRBV28, with D perhaps TRBD2 (6 bases). The CDR3 runs 15 residues. V was shortened by 5 bases and J by 2 bases, with 13 bases between the two germline ends. Germline V gene data show CDR1 as MDHEN and CDR2 as SYDVKM.

V is TRBV12-3 or TRBV12-4 and J is TRBJ2-2, with D uncertain. Trimming removed 6 bases at V and 5 bases at J, with 10 bases between. This CDR3 has 13 amino acids. The CDR3 DNA follows: TGTGCCAGCAGATCCACAGAAACCGGGGAGCTGTTTTTT. Protein product: CASRSTETGELFF.